The clone carrying this TCR beta chain has only a few counts. Its antigen remains unidentified. The data belong to a study of early T cells in non-severe SARS-CoV-2 infection. Background on the study: The chains were unpaired, and the sequenced material was bulk RNA from unsorted whole blood.

Overall study findings and caveats: Private and CD4 specificities were missed by VDJdb matching, skewed to anti-spike CD8.

The CDR3 is 13 residues long. V was shortened by 2 bases and J by 4 bases, with 8 bases between the two germline ends. The germline V gene has CDR1 MNHNY and CDR2 SVGAGI (reference sequence). Tagging with unique molecular identifiers was applied to individual cDNA molecules. TCRdb recomputed calls from the 5' RACE reads with MiXCR, one row per CDR3 protein. The sample has some 56,000 distinct CDR3 sequences, more than 9% seen once. Sequenced input: whole blood. J is TRBJ2-5 and V is TRBV6-6; possibly TRBD1 for D (5 bases). The receptor was isolated from an adult who was a healthcare worker with PCR-confirmed SARS-CoV-2 infection or an uninfected control (not recorded which). The CDR3 sequence is CASSYGRVETQYF. Written as DNA, the CDR3 is TGTGCCAGCAGTTACGGCAGGGTAGAGACCCAGTACTTC.